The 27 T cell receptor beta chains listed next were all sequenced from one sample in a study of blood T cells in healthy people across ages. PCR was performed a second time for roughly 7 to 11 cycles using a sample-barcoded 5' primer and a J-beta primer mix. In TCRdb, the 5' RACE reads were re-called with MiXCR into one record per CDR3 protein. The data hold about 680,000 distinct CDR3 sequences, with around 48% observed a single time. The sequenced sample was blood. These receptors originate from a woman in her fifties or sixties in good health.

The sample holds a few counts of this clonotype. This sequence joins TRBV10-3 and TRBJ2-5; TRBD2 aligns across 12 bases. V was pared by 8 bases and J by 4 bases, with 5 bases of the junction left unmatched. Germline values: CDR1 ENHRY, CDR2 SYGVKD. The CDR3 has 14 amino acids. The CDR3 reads CAIRTSGIRETQYF. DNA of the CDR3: TGTGCCATCCGGACTAGCGGGATACGAGAGACCCAGTACTTC.

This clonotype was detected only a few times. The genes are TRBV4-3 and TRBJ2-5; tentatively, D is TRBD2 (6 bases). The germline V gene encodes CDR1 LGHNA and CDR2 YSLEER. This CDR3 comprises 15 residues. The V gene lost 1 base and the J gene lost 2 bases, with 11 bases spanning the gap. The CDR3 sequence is CASSQGRGPQETQYF. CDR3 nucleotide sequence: TGCGCCAGCAGCCAAGGGCGGGGCCCTCAAGAGACCCAGTACTTC.

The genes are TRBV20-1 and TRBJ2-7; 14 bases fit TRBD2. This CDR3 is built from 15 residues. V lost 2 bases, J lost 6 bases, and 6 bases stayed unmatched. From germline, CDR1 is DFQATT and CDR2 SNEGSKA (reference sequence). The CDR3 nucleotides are TGCAGTGCTAGACGGACTAGCGGGAGGTACAGCGAGCAGTACTTC. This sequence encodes CSARRTSGRYSEQYF.

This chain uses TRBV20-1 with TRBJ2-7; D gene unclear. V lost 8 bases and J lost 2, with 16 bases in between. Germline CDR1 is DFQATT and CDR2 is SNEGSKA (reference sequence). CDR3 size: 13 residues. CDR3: CSRSGQYPYEQYF. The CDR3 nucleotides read TGCAGTCGTTCCGGGCAGTACCCCTACGAGCAGTACTTC.

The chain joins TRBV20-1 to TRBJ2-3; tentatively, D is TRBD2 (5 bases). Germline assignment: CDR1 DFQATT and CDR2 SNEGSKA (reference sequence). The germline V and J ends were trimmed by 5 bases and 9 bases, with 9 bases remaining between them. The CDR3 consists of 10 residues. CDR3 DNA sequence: TGCAGTGCTGATGGGGAGACGCAGTATTTT. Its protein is CSADGETQYF.

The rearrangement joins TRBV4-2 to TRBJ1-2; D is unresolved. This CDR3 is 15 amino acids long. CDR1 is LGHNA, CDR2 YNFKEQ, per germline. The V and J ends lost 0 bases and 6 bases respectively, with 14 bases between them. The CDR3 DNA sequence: TGTGCCAGCAGCCAAGATATTTACGTTCCGAATGGCTACACCTTC. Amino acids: CASSQDIYVPNGYTF.

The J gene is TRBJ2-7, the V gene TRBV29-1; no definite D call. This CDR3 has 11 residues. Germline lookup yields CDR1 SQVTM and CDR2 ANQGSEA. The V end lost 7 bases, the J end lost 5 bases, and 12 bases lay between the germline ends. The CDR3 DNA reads TGCAGCGCCTCAGTTGGGCACGAGCAGTACTTC. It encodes CSASVGHEQYF.

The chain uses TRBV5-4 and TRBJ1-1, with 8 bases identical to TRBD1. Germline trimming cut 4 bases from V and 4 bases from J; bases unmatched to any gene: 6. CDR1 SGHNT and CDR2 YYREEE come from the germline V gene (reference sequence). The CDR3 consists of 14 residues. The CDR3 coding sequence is TGTGCCAGCAGCACCGCGACAGGGGTCACTGAAGCTTTCTTT. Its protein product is CASSTATGVTEAFF.

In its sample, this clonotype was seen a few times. The CDR3 nucleotides read TGTGCCAGCAGCTTAAGGCGGCCACAAGAGACCCAGTACTTC. This encodes CASSLRRPQETQYF. The J gene is TRBJ2-5, the V gene TRBV7-2, with D hard to call. The ends were cut back, 2 bases at V and 2 bases at J, with 9 bases in the middle. The CDR3 has 14 amino acids. Germline lookup yields CDR1 SGHTA and CDR2 FQGNSA. Full variable domain (missing parts from reference TRBV7-2 and TRBJ2-5): GAGVSQSPSNKVTEKGKDVELRCDPISGHTALYWYRQSLGQGLEFLIYFQGNSAPDKSGLPSDRFSAERTGGSVSTLTIQRTQQEDSAVYLCASSLRRPQETQYFGPGTRLLVL.

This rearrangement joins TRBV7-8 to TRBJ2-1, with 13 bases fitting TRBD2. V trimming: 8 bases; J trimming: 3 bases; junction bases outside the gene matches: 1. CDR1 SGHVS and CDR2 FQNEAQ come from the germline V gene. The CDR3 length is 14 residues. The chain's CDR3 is CASGLAGVYNEQFF. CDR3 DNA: TGTGCCAGCGGACTAGCGGGAGTCTACAATGAGCAGTTCTTC.

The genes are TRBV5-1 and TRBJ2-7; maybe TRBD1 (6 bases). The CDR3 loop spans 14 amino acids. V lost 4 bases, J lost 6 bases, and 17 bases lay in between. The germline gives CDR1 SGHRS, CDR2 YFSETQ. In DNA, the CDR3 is TGCGCCAGCAGCCTTACCTCAGGGGCTGGCGAGCAGTACTTC. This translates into CASSLTSGAGEQYF.

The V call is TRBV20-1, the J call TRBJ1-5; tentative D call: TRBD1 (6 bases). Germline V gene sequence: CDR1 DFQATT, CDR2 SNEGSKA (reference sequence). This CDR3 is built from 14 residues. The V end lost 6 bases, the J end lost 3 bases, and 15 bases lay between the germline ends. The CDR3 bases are TGCAGTGCCGAGGGGGATTCCGTCAATCAGCCCCAGCATTTT. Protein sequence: CSAEGDSVNQPQHF.

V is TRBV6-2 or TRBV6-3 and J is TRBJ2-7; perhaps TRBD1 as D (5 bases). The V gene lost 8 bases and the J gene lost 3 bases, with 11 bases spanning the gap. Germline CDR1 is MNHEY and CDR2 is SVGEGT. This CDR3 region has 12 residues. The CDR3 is CASRDRLYEQYF. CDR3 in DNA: TGTGCCAGCCGTGACAGACTCTACGAGCAGTACTTC.

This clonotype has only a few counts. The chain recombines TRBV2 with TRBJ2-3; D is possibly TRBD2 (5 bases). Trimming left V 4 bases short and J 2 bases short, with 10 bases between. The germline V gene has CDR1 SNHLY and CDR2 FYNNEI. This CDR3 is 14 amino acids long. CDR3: CASSVGLATDTQYF. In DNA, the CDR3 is TGTGCCAGCAGTGTGGGTCTAGCCACAGATACGCAGTATTTT.

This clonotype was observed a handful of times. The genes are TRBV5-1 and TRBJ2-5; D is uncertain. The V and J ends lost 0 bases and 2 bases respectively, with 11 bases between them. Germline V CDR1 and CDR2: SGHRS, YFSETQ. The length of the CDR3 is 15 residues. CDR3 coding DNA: TGCGCCAGCAGCTTGGCCACTGCTACACAAGAGACCCAGTACTTC. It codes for CASSLATATQETQYF.

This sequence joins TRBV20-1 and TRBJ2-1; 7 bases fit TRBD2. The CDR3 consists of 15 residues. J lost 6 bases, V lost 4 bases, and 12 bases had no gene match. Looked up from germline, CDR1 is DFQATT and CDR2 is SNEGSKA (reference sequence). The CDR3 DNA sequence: TGCAGTGCTACGGACCCCGGGGGGAGCGGCAATGAGCAGTTCTTC. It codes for CSATDPGGSGNEQFF.

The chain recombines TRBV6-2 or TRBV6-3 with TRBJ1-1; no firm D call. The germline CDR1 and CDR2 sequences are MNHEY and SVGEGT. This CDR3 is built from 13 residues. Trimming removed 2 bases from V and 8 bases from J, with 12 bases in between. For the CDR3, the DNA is TGTGCCAGCAGTTACGGTAGGCAGTTCGAAGCTTTCTTT. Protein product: CASSYGRQFEAFF.

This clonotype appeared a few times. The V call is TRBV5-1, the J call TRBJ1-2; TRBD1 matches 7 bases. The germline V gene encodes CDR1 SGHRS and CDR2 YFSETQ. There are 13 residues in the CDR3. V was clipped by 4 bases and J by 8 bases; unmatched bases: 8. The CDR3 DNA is TGCGCCAGCAGCGGGACAGAGGGGCGAGGCTACACCTTC. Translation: CASSGTEGRGYTF.

This CDR3 reads CASSFTSGPYNEQFF. The CDR3 region has the DNA TGTGCCAGCAGCTTTACTAGCGGACCCTACAATGAGCAGTTCTTC. The chain couples TRBV7-2 to TRBJ2-1, with TRBD2 matching over 8 bases. V dropped 3 bases and J dropped 2; count of bases not matched to a gene: 3. The CDR3 covers 15 residues. Germline V gives CDR1 SGHTA, CDR2 FQGNSA.

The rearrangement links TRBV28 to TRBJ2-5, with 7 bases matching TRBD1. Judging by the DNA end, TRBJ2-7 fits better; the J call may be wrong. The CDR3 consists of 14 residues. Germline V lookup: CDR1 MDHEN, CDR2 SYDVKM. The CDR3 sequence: CASRYRDSRYEQYF. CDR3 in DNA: TGTGCCAGCCGATACAGGGACAGTCGCTACGAGCAGTACTTC.

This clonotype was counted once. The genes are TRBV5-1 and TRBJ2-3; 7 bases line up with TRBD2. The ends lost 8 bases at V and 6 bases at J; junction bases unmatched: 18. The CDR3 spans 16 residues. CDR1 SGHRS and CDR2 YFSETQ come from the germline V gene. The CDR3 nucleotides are TGCGCCAGTAGCGCCAGCCAGGGCGGGAGCCGGGATACGCAGTATTTT. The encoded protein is CASSASQGGSRDTQYF.

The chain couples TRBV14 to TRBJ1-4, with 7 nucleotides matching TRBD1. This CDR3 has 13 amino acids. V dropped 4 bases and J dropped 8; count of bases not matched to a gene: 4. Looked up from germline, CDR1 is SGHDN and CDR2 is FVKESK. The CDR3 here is CASSRQGWEKLFF. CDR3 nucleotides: TGTGCCAGCAGCCGACAGGGTTGGGAAAAACTGTTTTTT. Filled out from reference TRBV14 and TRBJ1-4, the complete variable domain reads EAGVTQFPSHSVIEKGQTVTLRCDPISGHDNLYWYRRVMGKEIKFLLHFVKESKQDESGMPNNRFLAERTGGTYSTLKVQPAELEDSGVYFCASSRQGWEKLFFGSGTQLSVL.

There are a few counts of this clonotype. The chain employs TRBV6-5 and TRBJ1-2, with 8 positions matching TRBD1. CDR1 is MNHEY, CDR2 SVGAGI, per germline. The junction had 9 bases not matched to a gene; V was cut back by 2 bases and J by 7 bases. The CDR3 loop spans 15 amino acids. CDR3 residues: CASSYPGQGFAGYTF. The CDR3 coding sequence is TGTGCCAGCAGTTACCCTGGACAGGGCTTTGCTGGCTACACCTTC.

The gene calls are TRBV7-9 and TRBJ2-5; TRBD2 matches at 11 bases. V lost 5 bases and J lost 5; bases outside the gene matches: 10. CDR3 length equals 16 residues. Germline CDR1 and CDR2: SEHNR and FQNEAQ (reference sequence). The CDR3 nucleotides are TGTGCCAGCAGCCCGATTAGCGGGAGGGCCGGGGAGACCCAGTACTTC. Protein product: CASSPISGRAGETQYF.

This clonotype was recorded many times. CDR3 nucleotides: TGCAGTGCCCGAAGGGACAGTTCTCCCACAGATACGCAGTATTTT. It specifies CSARRDSSPTDTQYF. The V gene is TRBV20-1, the J gene TRBJ2-3; 7 bases are a match to TRBD1. Losses at the gene ends were 6 bases for V and 2 bases for J; bases not matched to a gene: 11. The germline gives CDR1 DFQATT, CDR2 SNEGSKA (reference sequence). This CDR3 comprises 15 residues.

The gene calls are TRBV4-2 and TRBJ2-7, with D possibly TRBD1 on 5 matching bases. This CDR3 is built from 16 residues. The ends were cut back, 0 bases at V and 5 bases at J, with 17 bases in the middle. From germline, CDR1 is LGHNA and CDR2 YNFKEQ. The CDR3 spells CASSQDRTFPSHEQYF. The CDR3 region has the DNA TGTGCCAGCAGCCAAGATAGGACATTCCCGTCCCACGAGCAGTACTTC.

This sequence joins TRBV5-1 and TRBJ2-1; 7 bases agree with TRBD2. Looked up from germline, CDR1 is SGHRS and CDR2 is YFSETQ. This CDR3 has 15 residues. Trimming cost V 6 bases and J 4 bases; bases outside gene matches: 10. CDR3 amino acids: CASKGGGSLYNEQFF. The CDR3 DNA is TGCGCCAGCAAGGGTGGCGGGAGTCTTTACAATGAGCAGTTCTTC.